One sample yielded the 7 T cell receptor beta chains listed below, sequenced in a study of shared clonotypes between healthy human individuals. The assay was immunoSEQ multiplex PCR, and TCRdb's table has in-frame clones only and misses some. The table lists millions of clones, approximately 93% of them singletons, with about 0.41% in the top ten. The sample consisted of naive CD4+ T cells from PBMCs. Subset defined: CD45RA+ positively selected. These TCRs come from a man between 18 and 35 years old in good health. Some clones in this sample may be carry-over from other donors' samples.

The J gene is TRBJ2-1, the V gene TRBV18, with TRBD2 matching 9 bases. With V trimmed by 4 bases and J by 8 bases, 6 bases remained unmatched. CDR3 length equals 14 residues. In germline, CDR1 is KGHSH, CDR2 LQKENI. The CDR3 loop is CASSLLAGLDEQFF. Here the CDR3 DNA reads TGTGCCAGCTCACTGCTAGCGGGATTGGATGAGCAGTTCTTC.

The rearrangement joins TRBV7-6 to TRBJ2-1; D unclear. The CDR3 contains 13 residues. Germline V gives CDR1 SGHVS, CDR2 FNYEAQ. Trimming left V 7 bases short and J 8 bases short, with 15 bases between. The CDR3 DNA reads TGTGCCAGCACCCAAGGGTCTGGGTATGAGCAGTTCTTC. It specifies CASTQGSGYEQFF.

The chain recombines TRBV5-8 with TRBJ2-1, with D unresolved. The ends were cut back, 2 bases at V and 7 bases at J, with 19 bases in the middle. This CDR3 is built from 16 residues. CDR1 and CDR2 (germline): SGHTS, YDEGEE. In nucleotides, the CDR3 is TGTGCCAGCAGCTTAAAACGGGTACGGACGATAAATGAGCAGTTCTTC. This sequence encodes CASSLKRVRTINEQFF.

CDR3 coding DNA: TGCGCCAGCAGCCGCCCCCCGGACAGGGGACTAGTTGACATTCAGTACTTC. This gives the protein CASSRPPDRGLVDIQYF. This rearrangement joins TRBV5-1 to TRBJ2-4; possible D gene TRBD1, 9 bases. V lost 4 bases, J lost 8 bases, and 25 bases lay in between. The germline CDR1 and CDR2 sequences are SGHRS and YFSETQ. This CDR3 contains 17 residues.

The chain employs TRBV6-1 and TRBJ1-1; 8 positions match TRBD1. After removal of 4 bases from V and 5 bases from J, the junction contained 3 bases not matched to a gene. The CDR3 sequence is 13 residues long. Germline CDR1 is MNHNS and CDR2 is SASEGT. CDR3 protein: CASSGTGLTEAFF. The CDR3 nucleotides are TGTGCCAGCAGTGGGACAGGGTTGACTGAAGCTTTCTTT.

The rearrangement uses TRBV7-9 and TRBJ2-1; no clear D. V lost 0 bases, J lost 6 bases, and 12 bases lay in between. The CDR3 consists of 15 residues. The germline V gene encodes CDR1 SEHNR and CDR2 FQNEAQ (reference sequence). The CDR3 region has the DNA TGTGCCAGCAGCTTAGCGACAAGGGATCTCAATGAGCAGTTCTTC. Translating gives CASSLATRDLNEQFF.

This rearrangement joins TRBV28 to TRBJ2-1; 8 nucleotides line up with TRBD2. Trimming at V came to 6 bases and at J to 0 bases, leaving 7 bases not matched to a gene. Germline assignment: CDR1 MDHEN and CDR2 SYDVKM. The CDR3 spans 16 residues. In DNA form, the CDR3 reads TGTGCCAGCAGCACTACAAGCGGGAGCTCCTACAATGAGCAGTTCTTC. Protein: CASSTTSGSSYNEQFF.